The entry below describes one T cell receptor (beta chain). The data were obtained in a study of control samples from healthy donors and cancer patients. TCRdb keeps only in-frame clones here, not all; method: immunoSEQ multiplex PCR. The data contain around 150,000 clones, roughly 94% of them singletons. The CDR3 runs to 12 residues. The ends were cut back, 5 bases at V and 9 bases at J, with 14 bases in the middle. Germline V gene sequence: CDR1 MNHEY, CDR2 SVGEGT. The rearrangement links TRBV6-2 or TRBV6-3 to TRBJ2-7, with a tentative D call TRBD1 (5 bases). Material for sequencing was PBMCs. The receptor was isolated from a man in his sixties with colorectal cancer. For the CDR3, the DNA is TGTGCCAGCAGTACGACAGTTCGTGTGCAGTACTTC. It codes for CASSTTVRVQYF.